Presented here are 27 T cell receptor beta chains from one specimen sequenced in a study of cytomegalovirus exposure and HLA in healthy donors. Primers for the PCR totalled 60 Vbeta and 13 Jbeta. The repertoire was sequenced with immunoSEQ multiplex PCR; TCRdb's copy has only in-frame clones and lacks some. The data hold some 130,000 clones, with about four fifths observed a single time. The sequenced sample was PBMCs. The receptors shown here come from a male donor in good health and CMV-seronegative.

The chain employs TRBV4-3 and TRBJ1-2, with 8 bases that match TRBD1. The germline gives CDR1 LGHNA, CDR2 YSLEER. This CDR3 has 16 residues. V lost 1 base and J lost 8; bases outside the gene matches: 12. The DNA for the CDR3 is TGCGCCAGCAGCCAAGTGGGACAGGCCCTCGTAAGGGGCTACACCTTC. Amino acid sequence: CASSQVGQALVRGYTF.

This clone was detected only a few times. V and J are TRBV7-9 and TRBJ1-1; 7 positions match TRBD1. Trimming cost V 5 bases and J 0 bases; bases outside gene matches: 3. Germline lookup yields CDR1 SEHNR and CDR2 FQNEAQ (reference sequence). The CDR3 totals 14 residues. CDR3 region: CASSRTGMNTEAFF. As DNA, the CDR3 is TGTGCCAGCAGCCGGACAGGCATGAACACTGAAGCTTTCTTT.

The V call is TRBV4-3, the J call TRBJ2-5; TRBD2 matches 13 bases. This CDR3 comprises 18 residues. V trimming: 1 base; J trimming: 3 bases; junction bases outside the gene matches: 8. Germline CDR1 and CDR2: LGHNA and YSLEER. The CDR3 DNA is TGCGCCAGCAGCCAAGGGTTGACTAGCGGGGGGACCAAAGAGACCCAGTACTTC. It yields the protein CASSQGLTSGGTKETQYF.

J is TRBJ2-1 and V is TRBV19; no clear D. Between the trimmed V and J ends, which lost 7 bases and 2 bases, there was a span of 15 bases. Per the germline V gene, CDR1 is LNHDA and CDR2 is SQIVND (reference sequence). The length of the CDR3 is 15 residues. CDR3 DNA sequence: TGTGCCAGTACCGCAAGGTCGGGTACCTACAATGAGCAGTTCTTC. It encodes CASTARSGTYNEQFF.

The V gene is TRBV6-1, the J gene TRBJ2-3, with D possibly TRBD1 on 5 matching bases. This CDR3 region has 14 residues. Germline-derived CDR1 and CDR2 are MNHNS and SASEGT. V was pared by 4 bases and J by 4 bases, with 12 bases between. CDR3 nucleotides: TGTGCCAGCAGTGCTTACAGGCCCCCAGATACGCAGTATTTT. It is translated as CASSAYRPPDTQYF.

The V and J genes are TRBV2 and TRBJ1-5, with TRBD1 as a possible D gene (6 bases). The CDR3 covers 12 residues. The germline CDR1 and CDR2 sequences are SNHLY and FYNNEI. The germline V and J ends were trimmed by 6 bases and 4 bases, with 7 bases remaining between them. CDR3 region: CASRDSNQPQHF. The CDR3 DNA sequence: TGTGCCAGCAGGGACAGTAATCAGCCCCAGCATTTT.

The chain uses TRBV5-1 and TRBJ2-4; the match to TRBD1 covers 7 bases. With V trimmed by 1 base and J by 4 bases, 5 bases remained unmatched. Per the germline V gene, CDR1 is SGHRS and CDR2 is YFSETQ. This CDR3 comprises 15 residues. DNA of the CDR3: TGCGCCAGCAGCTTGACCGGGACAGTAAAAAACATTCAGTACTTC. The encoded protein is CASSLTGTVKNIQYF. Complete variable domain (other parts from reference TRBV5-1 and TRBJ2-4): KAGVTQTPRYLIKTRGQQVTLSCSPISGHRSVSWYQQTPGQGLQFLFEYFSETQRNKGNFPGRFSGRQFSNSRSEMNVSTLELGDSALYLCASSLTGTVKNIQYFGAGTRLSVL.

This clone was detected only once. The CDR3 reads CASSFGGLGEKLFF. The CDR3 DNA sequence: TGTGCCAGCAGCTTTGGGGGGTTGGGTGAAAAACTGTTTTTT. The chain links TRBV5-8 to TRBJ1-4; D is possibly TRBD1 (5 bases). V was clipped by 2 bases and J by 7 bases, with 12 bases between them. Per germline, CDR1 SGHTS and CDR2 YDEGEE. This CDR3 is 14 amino acids long.

The rearrangement uses TRBV5-1 and TRBJ2-1, with D perhaps matching TRBD2 (6 bases). Between the trimmed V and J ends, which lost 1 base and 5 bases, there was a span of 13 bases. This CDR3 spans 15 amino acids. CDR1 is SGHRS and CDR2 is YFSETQ in the germline V gene. CDR3: CASSLSGVGHNEQFF. The CDR3 coding sequence is TGCGCCAGCAGCTTGTCGGGGGTAGGACACAATGAGCAGTTCTTC.

The rearrangement uses TRBV5-1 and TRBJ2-6; possibly TRBD2 for D (5 bases). The CDR3 loop spans 15 amino acids. Germline CDR1 SGHRS, CDR2 YFSETQ. V lost 1 base to trimming and J lost 4 bases, with 9 bases between them. Written as DNA, the CDR3 is TGCGCCAGCAGCTTGTCGGTAGCGGGGGCCAACGTCCTGACTTTC. Its translation: CASSLSVAGANVLTF.

This clone turned up a few times. The genes are TRBV27 and TRBJ1-1; D remains unclear. Germline loops: CDR1 MNHEY, CDR2 SMNVEV (reference sequence). V gave up 2 bases and J gave up 11 bases, with 15 bases separating them. The CDR3 loop spans 13 amino acids. CDR3 bases: TGTGCCAGCAGTTTAATGAGTTCCTCCGGGGCTTTCTTT. Translation gives CASSLMSSSGAFF.

J is TRBJ2-1 and V is TRBV5-1; 8 nucleotides agree with TRBD2. Unmatched junction bases numbered 5, after V lost 1 base and J lost 2 bases. The CDR3 runs to 16 residues. The germline CDR1 and CDR2 sequences are SGHRS and YFSETQ. The DNA of the CDR3 is TGCGCCAGCAGCTTGTTTGTCGGGGGGGCCTACAATGAGCAGTTCTTC. It is translated as CASSLFVGGAYNEQFF. The full variable domain, rest sourced from reference TRBV5-1 and TRBJ2-1, is KAGVTQTPRYLIKTRGQQVTLSCSPISGHRSVSWYQQTPGQGLQFLFEYFSETQRNKGNFPGRFSGRQFSNSRSEMNVSTLELGDSALYLCASSLFVGGAYNEQFFGPGTRLTVL.

This sequence joins TRBV2 and TRBJ2-1; 14 positions match TRBD2. In germline, CDR1 is SNHLY, CDR2 FYNNEI. This CDR3 is 15 amino acids long. Trimming removed 5 bases from V and 8 bases from J; junction bases left unmatched: 5. The chain's CDR3 is CASSPGTSGGDEQFF. DNA for the CDR3: TGTGCCAGCAGTCCTGGGACTAGCGGGGGTGATGAGCAGTTCTTC.

The chain recombines TRBV9 with TRBJ1-1, with 7 nucleotides matching TRBD1. The V gene end was trimmed by 1 base and the J gene end by 6 bases; junction bases not matched to a gene: 12. Germline V gene data show CDR1 as SGDLS and CDR2 as YYNGEE. The CDR3 is made up of 16 amino acids. The CDR3 nucleotides read TGTGCCAGCAGCGTAAGGGCGGCAGGGGGAGAGGCTGAAGCTTTCTTT. It encodes CASSVRAAGGEAEAFF.

V and J are TRBV7-9 and TRBJ2-3; TRBD2 matches 11 bases. Germline V gene sequence: CDR1 SEHNR, CDR2 FQNEAQ (reference sequence). V shed 5 bases and J 0 bases; nucleotides not matched to a gene: 7. This CDR3 has 17 residues. The CDR3 sequence is CASSAKGLAASTDTQYF. In DNA, the CDR3 is TGTGCCAGCAGCGCAAAGGGACTAGCGGCTAGCACAGATACGCAGTATTTT. The variable domain in full, completed from reference TRBV7-9 and TRBJ2-3, reads DTGVSQNPRHKITKRGQNVTFRCDPISEHNRLYWYRQTLGQGPEFLTYFQNEAQLEKSRLLSDRFSAERPKGSFSTLEIQRTEQGDSAMYLCASSAKGLAASTDTQYFGPGTRLTVL.

The J gene is TRBJ2-7, the V gene TRBV5-1, with no clear D. Trimming stripped 1 base from V and 7 bases from J, with 15 bases between. The CDR3 spans 14 residues. CDR1 is SGHRS, CDR2 YFSETQ, per germline. The CDR3 nucleotides read TGCGCCAGCAGCTTGACAAGCGACGTCAAAGAGCAGTACTTC. This translates into CASSLTSDVKEQYF.

The chain joins TRBV5-4 to TRBJ2-6; maybe TRBD1 (6 bases). The CDR3 has 15 amino acids. The V end lost 4 bases, the J end lost 2 bases, and 10 bases lay between the germline ends. Germline V gives CDR1 SGHNT, CDR2 YYREEE (reference sequence). The CDR3 loop is CASSPQGPGANVLTF. The CDR3 DNA is TGTGCCAGCAGCCCCCAGGGGCCTGGGGCCAACGTCCTGACTTTC. Together with reference TRBV5-4 and TRBJ2-6, the CDR3 gives the full variable domain: ETGVTQSPTHLIKTRGQQVTLRCSSQSGHNTVSWYQQALGQGPQFIFQYYREEENGRGNFPPRFSGLQFPNYSSELNVNALELDDSALYLCASSPQGPGANVLTFGAGSRLTVL.

This sequence joins TRBV11-2 and TRBJ2-3, with 9 bases matching TRBD1. The CDR3 totals 15 residues. V lost 5 bases and J lost 5; bases outside the gene matches: 8. From germline, CDR1 is SGHAT and CDR2 FQNNGV. CDR3 sequence reads: CASSPTTGGEDTQYF. The CDR3 DNA reads as TGTGCCAGCAGCCCCACGACAGGGGGGGAAGATACGCAGTATTTT.

The chain couples TRBV5-4 to TRBJ2-2; TRBD2 aligns across 7 bases. Germline V gene sequence: CDR1 SGHNT, CDR2 YYREEE (reference sequence). This CDR3 is built from 15 residues. J gave up 3 bases and V 0 bases, and 2 bases lay outside the gene matches. CDR3 region: CASSLGLADTGELFF. The CDR3 DNA reads as TGTGCCAGCAGCTTGGGACTAGCCGACACCGGGGAGCTGTTTTTT.

The rearrangement links TRBV7-2 to TRBJ2-2, with D possibly TRBD1 on 6 matching bases. This CDR3 has 14 amino acids. V lost 5 bases, J lost 2 bases, and 9 bases lay in between. Per germline, CDR1 SGHTA and CDR2 FQGNSA. The CDR3 is CASSPQGNTGELFF. DNA for the CDR3: TGTGCCAGCAGCCCACAGGGTAACACCGGGGAGCTGTTTTTT.

This chain joins TRBV15 and TRBJ2-2; D call uncertain. There are 14 residues in the CDR3. Germline CDR1 and CDR2: LNHNV and YYDKDF (reference sequence). The V end was cut by 4 bases, the J end by 5 bases, with 11 bases between. CDR3 protein: CATSNLVVTGELFF. CDR3 DNA: TGTGCCACCAGCAATCTAGTTGTAACCGGGGAGCTGTTTTTT.

The chain carries TRBV19 and TRBJ1-5, with 8 nucleotides matching TRBD1. The CDR3 is made up of 14 amino acids. Germline V gene lookup returns CDR1 LNHDA and CDR2 SQIVND (reference sequence). V lost 7 bases and J lost 2; bases outside the gene matches: 4. In DNA, the CDR3 is TGTGCCAGTACCCCGGACAGGGGCAATCAGCCCCAGCATTTT. Its translation: CASTPDRGNQPQHF. Full variable domain (remainder filled in from reference TRBV19 and TRBJ1-5): DGGITQSPKYLFRKEGQNVTLSCEQNLNHDAMYWYRQDPGQGLRLIYYSQIVNDFQKGDIAEGYSVSREKKESFPLTVTSAQKNPTAFYLCASTPDRGNQPQHFGDGTRLSIL.

This chain uses TRBV5-1 with TRBJ2-1; possibly TRBD1 for D (6 bases). The V end lost 0 bases, the J end lost 5 bases, and 15 bases lay between the germline ends. The CDR3 loop spans 16 amino acids. Germline V gives CDR1 SGHRS, CDR2 YFSETQ. In nucleotides, the CDR3 is TGCGCCAGCAGCTTGGTTTCAGGGGCCCTCCACAATGAGCAGTTCTTC. Protein product: CASSLVSGALHNEQFF.

Details on this clone: One end of the junction varies from germline; a read error may be responsible. The chain combines TRBV7-9 with TRBJ2-2; 8 nucleotides match TRBD2. CDR1 and CDR2 from the germline V gene are SEHNR and FQNEAQ (reference sequence). CDR3 length equals 17 residues. CDR3 sequence reads: CSSSPPGGGPNTGELFF. DNA for the CDR3: TGTTCCAGCAGCCCGCCCGGCGGGGGGCCGAACACCGGGGAGCTGTTTTTT.

This chain uses TRBV5-1 with TRBJ2-2, with a tentative D call TRBD2 (6 bases). Per germline, CDR1 SGHRS and CDR2 YFSETQ. Trimming shortened V by 1 base and J by 10 bases, and 14 bases separated the two germline ends. This CDR3 comprises 14 residues. The CDR3 DNA sequence: TGCGCCAGCAGCTTGACCGGGGAGGAGGTGGAGCTGTTTTTT. Encoded protein: CASSLTGEEVELFF. Looking up the rest from reference TRBV5-1 and TRBJ2-2 gives the full variable domain: KAGVTQTPRYLIKTRGQQVTLSCSPISGHRSVSWYQQTPGQGLQFLFEYFSETQRNKGNFPGRFSGRQFSNSRSEMNVSTLELGDSALYLCASSLTGEEVELFFGEGSRLTVL.

The chain carries TRBV7-3 and TRBJ2-3; TRBD2 matches at 10 bases. Germline CDR1 SGHTA, CDR2 FQGTGA. The V gene end was trimmed by 4 bases and the J gene end by 8 bases; junction bases not matched to a gene: 9. The CDR3 has 15 amino acids. CDR3 region: CASSSTSGAHGTQYF. The CDR3 nucleotides read TGTGCCAGCAGCTCAACTAGCGGGGCCCACGGTACGCAGTATTTT.

This chain joins TRBV10-1 and TRBJ1-1; no clear D. Germline V gene lookup returns CDR1 WNHNN and CDR2 SYGVQD (reference sequence). The V gene lost 6 bases and the J gene lost 0 bases, with 17 bases spanning the gap. The CDR3 runs to 16 residues. DNA for the CDR3: TGCGCCAGCAGCCTTGACATGGAGGTTTTGAACACTGAAGCTTTCTTT. Its protein is CASSLDMEVLNTEAFF.